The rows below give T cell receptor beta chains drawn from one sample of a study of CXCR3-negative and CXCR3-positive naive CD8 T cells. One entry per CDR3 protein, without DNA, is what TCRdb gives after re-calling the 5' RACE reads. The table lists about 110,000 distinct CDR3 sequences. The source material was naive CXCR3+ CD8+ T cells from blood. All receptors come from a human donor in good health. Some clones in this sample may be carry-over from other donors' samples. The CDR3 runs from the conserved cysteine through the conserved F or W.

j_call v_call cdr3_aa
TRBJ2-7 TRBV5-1 CASSFRQDLKPYEQYF
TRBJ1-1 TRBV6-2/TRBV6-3 CASSYSWGDTEAFF
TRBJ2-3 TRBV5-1 CASSSVGEGADTQYF
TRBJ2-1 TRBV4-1 CASSLTSGTNEQFF
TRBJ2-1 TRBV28 CASSALTSSYNEQFF
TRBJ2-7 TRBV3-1 CASSHSYEQYF
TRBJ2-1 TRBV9 CASSLSGRAQNEQFF
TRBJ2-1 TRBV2 CASIYGLAEYNEQFF
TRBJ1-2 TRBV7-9 CASSPSGGSPYGYTF
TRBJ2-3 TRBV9 CASSVIPGSTDTQYF
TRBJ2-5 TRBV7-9 CASSPRGEARRETLYF
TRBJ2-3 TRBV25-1 CASSLISDTQYF
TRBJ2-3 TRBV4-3 CASSPRSPASRCTDTQYF
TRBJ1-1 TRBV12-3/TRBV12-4 CASSSRETNGNEAFF
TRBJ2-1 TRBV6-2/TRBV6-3 CASSPRGLRGNEQFF
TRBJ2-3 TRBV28 CASRVAWRASTDTQYF
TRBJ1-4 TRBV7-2 CASSEGGGEKLFF
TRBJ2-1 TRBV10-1 CASSDSRTSGSHNEQFF
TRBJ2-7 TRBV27 CASSLSGTGDYKQYF
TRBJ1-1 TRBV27 CASSLAGSREAFF
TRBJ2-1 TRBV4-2 CASSQNLWGGAEASEQFF
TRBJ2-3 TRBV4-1 CASSQTTGLDTQYF
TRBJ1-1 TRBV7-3 CASSLIGDTEAFF
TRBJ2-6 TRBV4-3 CASSPSAAAGANVLTF
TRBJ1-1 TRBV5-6 CASSPRWMENTEAFF
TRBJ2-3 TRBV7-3 CASSHPERDTQYF
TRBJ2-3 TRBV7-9 CASSPMSGTDTQYF
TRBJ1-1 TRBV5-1 CASSSGTGSTEAFF
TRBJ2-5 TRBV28 CASSLSGQGSETQYF
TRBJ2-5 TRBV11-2 CASSSTAGEQETQYF
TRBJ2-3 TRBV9 CASSVEASGLTTDTQYF
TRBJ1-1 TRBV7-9 CASSLLSEAFF
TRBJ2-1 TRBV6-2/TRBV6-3 CASSTRQAGEDSYNEQFF
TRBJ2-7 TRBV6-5 CASISLTGVYEQYF
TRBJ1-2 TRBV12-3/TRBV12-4 CASLSGENPYGYTF
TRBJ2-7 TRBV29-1 CSVVGGDRGYEQYF
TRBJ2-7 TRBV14 CASSPGDMLNYEQYF
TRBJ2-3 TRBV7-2 CASSPTSGGYPDTQYF
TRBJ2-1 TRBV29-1 CSVEIQDYYNEQFF
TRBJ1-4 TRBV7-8 CASSLDRPLEVESEKLFF
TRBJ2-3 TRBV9 CASSVYGPDTQYF
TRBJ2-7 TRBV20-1 CSARDRAGVGEQYF
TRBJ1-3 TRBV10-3 CAISDLDHSGNTIYF
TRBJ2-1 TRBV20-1 CSARRADYNEQFF
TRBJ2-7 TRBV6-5 CASGSSSGRVTEQYF